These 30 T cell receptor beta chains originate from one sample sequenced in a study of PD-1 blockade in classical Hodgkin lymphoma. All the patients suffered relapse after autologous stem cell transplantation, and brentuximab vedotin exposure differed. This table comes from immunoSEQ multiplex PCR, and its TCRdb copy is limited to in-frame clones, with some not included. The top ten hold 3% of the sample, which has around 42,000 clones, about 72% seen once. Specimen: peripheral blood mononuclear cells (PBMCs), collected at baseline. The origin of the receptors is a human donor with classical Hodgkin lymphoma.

The CDR3 DNA reads TGTGCCAGTAGCCCCAGGGGGAGCTCCTACAATGAGCAGTTCTTC. This codes for CASSPRGSSYNEQFF. The genes are TRBV19 and TRBJ2-1; 7 bases map to TRBD1. CDR1 LNHDA and CDR2 SQIVND come from the germline V gene (reference sequence). The CDR3 extends over 15 amino acids. The trim removed 6 bases at V and 0 bases at J, leaving 5 bases unmatched.

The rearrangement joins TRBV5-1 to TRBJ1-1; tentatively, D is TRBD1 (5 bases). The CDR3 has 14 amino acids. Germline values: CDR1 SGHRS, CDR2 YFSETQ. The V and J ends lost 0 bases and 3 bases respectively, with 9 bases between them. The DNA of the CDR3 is TGCGCCAGCAGCTTGGGGGCGGGGGACACTGAAGCTTTCTTT. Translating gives CASSLGAGDTEAFF.

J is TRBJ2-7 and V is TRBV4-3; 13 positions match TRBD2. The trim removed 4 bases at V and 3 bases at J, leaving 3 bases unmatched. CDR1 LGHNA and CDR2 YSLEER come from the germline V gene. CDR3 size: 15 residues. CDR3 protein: CASSLGLAGIYEQYF. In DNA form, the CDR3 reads TGCGCCAGCAGCCTGGGACTAGCGGGAATCTACGAGCAGTACTTC.

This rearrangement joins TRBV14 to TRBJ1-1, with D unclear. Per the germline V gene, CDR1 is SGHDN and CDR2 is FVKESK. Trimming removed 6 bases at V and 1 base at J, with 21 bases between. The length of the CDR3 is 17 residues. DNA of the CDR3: TGTGCCAGCAGTCCCACCCTCCAGGCCGGAGCGAACACTGAAGCTTTCTTT. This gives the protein CASSPTLQAGANTEAFF.

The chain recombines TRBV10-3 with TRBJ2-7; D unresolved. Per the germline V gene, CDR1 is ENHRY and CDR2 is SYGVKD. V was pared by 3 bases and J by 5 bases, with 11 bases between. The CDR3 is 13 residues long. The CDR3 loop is CAISDSILDEQYF. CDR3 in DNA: TGTGCCATCAGTGACTCTATTCTCGACGAGCAGTACTTC.

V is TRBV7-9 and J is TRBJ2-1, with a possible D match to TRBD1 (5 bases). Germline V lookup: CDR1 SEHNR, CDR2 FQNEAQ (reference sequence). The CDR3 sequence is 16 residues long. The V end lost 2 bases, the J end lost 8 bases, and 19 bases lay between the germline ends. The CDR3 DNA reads TGTGCCAGCAGCTTACTGCCGGGCAGGGTGATGGATGAGCAGTTCTTC. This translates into CASSLLPGRVMDEQFF.

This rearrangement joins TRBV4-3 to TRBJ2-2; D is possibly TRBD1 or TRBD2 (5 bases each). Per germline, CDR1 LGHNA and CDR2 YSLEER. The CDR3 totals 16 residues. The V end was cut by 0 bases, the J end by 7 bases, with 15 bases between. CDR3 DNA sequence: TGCGCCAGCAGCCAAGATCTTGGAACTGGGGGCGGGGAGCTGTTTTTT. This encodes CASSQDLGTGGGELFF.

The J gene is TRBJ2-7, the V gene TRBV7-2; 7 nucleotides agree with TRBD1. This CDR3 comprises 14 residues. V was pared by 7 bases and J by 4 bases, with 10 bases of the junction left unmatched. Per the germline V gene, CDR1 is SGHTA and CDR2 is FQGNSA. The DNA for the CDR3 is TGTGCCAGCAAACAGGGGAAGGCATCGTACGAGCAGTACTTC. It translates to CASKQGKASYEQYF. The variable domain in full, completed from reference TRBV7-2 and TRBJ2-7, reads GAGVSQSPSNKVTEKGKDVELRCDPISGHTALYWYRQSLGQGLEFLIYFQGNSAPDKSGLPSDRFSAERTGGSVSTLTIQRTQQEDSAVYLCASKQGKASYEQYFGPGTRLTVT.

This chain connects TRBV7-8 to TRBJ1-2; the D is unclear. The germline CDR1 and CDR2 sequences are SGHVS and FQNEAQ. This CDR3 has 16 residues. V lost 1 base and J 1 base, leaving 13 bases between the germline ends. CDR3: CASSLVATDSNYGYTF. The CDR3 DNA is TGTGCCAGCAGCTTAGTCGCCACGGATAGTAACTATGGCTACACCTTC. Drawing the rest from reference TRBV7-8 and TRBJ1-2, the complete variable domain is GAGVSQSPRYKVAKRGQDVALRCDPISGHVSLFWYQQALGQGPEFLTYFQNEAQLDKSGLPSDRFFAERPEGSVSTLKIQRTQQEDSAVYLCASSLVATDSNYGYTFGSGTRLTVV.

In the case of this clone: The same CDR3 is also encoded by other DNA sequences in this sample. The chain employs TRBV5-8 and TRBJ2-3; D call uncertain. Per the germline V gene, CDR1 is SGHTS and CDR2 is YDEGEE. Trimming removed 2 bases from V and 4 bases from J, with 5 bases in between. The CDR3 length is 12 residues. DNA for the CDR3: TGTGCCAGCAGCTTCGTCGCAGATACGCAGTATTTT. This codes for CASSFVADTQYF.

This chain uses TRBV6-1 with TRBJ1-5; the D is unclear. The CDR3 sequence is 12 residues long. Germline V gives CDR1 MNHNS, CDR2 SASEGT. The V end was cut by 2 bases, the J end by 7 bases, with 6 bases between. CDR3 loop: CASSEPFQPQHF. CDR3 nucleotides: TGTGCCAGCAGTGAACCCTTCCAGCCCCAGCATTTT.

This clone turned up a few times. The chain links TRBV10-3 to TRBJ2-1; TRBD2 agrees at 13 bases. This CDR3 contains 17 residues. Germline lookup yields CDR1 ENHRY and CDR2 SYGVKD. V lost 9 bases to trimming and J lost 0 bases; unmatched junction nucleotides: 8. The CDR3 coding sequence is TGTGCCATAACGGGGACTAGCGGGGTCAGCTCCTACAATGAGCAGTTCTTC. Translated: CAITGTSGVSSYNEQFF.

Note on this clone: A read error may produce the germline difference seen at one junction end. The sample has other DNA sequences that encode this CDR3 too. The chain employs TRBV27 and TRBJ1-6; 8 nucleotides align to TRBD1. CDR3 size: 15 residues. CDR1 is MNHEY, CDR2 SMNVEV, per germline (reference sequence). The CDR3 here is CASSYGAGGISPLHF. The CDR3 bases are TGTGCCAGCAGTTACGGGGCAGGGGGCATTTCACCCCTTCACTTT.

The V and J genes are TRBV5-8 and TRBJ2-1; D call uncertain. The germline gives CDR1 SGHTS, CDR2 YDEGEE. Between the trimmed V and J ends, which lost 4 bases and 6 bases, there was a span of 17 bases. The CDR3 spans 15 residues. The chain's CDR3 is CASSTYTGVGNEQFF. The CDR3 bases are TGTGCCAGCAGCACCTATACTGGAGTAGGCAATGAGCAGTTCTTC.

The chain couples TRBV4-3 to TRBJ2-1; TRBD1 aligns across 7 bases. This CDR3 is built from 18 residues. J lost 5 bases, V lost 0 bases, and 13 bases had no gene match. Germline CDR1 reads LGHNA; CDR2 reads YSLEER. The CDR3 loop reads CASSQDILEGAMNNEQFF. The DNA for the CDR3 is TGCGCCAGCAGCCAAGATATACTTGAGGGGGCGATGAACAATGAGCAGTTCTTC.

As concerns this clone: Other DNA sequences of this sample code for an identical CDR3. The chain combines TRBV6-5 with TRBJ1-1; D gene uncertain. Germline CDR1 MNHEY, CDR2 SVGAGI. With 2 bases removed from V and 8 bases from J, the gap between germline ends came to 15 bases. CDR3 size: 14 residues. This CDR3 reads CASSYEGTGTEAFF. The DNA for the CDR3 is TGTGCCAGCAGTTACGAGGGAACGGGCACCGAAGCTTTCTTT.

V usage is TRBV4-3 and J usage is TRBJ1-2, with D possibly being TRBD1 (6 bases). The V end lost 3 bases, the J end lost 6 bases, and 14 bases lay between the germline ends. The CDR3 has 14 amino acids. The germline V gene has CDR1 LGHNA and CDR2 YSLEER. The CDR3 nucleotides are TGCGCCAGCAGCCAGAGCTGGGGGCAAGATGGCTACACCTTC. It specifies CASSQSWGQDGYTF.

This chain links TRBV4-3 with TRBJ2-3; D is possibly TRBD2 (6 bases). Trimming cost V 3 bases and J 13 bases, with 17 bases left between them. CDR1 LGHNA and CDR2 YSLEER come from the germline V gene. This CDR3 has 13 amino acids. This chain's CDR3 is CASSQGGATIEYF. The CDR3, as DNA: TGCGCCAGCAGCCAGGGGGGAGCGACTATAGAGTATTTT.

CDR3 DNA sequence: TGTGCCAGCAGCCTCTCCTACGAGCAGTACTTC. Amino acids: CASSLSYEQYF. The V and J genes are TRBV13 and TRBJ2-7; no clear D. The V end was cut by 5 bases, the J end by 0 bases, with 2 bases between. Germline values: CDR1 PRHDT, CDR2 FYEKMQ (reference sequence). The CDR3 has 11 amino acids.

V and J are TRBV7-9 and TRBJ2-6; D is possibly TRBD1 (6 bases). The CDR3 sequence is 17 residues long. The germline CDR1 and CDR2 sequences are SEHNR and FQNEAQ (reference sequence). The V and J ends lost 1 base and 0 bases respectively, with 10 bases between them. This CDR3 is CASSLEYRVSGANVLTF. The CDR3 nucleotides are TGTGCCAGCAGCTTAGAGTACAGGGTCTCTGGGGCCAACGTCCTGACTTTC.

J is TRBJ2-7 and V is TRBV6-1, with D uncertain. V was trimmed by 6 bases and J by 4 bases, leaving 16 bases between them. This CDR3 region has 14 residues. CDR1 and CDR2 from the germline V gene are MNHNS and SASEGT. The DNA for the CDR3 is TGTGCCAGCAGCACATCGGATGCGTTATACGAGCAGTACTTC. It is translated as CASSTSDALYEQYF.

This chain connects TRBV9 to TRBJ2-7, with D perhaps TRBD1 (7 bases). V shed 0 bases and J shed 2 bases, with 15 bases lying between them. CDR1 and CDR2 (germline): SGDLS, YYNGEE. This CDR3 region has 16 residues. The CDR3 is CASSVVAGTGAYEQYF. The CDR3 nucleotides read TGTGCCAGCAGCGTAGTGGCGGGAACAGGGGCCTACGAGCAGTACTTC. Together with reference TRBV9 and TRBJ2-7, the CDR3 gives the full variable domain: DSGVTQTPKHLITATGQRVTLRCSPRSGDLSVYWYQQSLDQGLQFLIQYYNGEERAKGNILERFSAQQFPDLHSELNLSSLELGDSALYFCASSVVAGTGAYEQYFGPGTRLTVT.

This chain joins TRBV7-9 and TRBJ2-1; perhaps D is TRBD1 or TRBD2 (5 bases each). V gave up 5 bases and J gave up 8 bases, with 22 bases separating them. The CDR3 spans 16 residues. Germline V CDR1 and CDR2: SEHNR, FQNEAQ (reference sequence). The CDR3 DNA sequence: TGTGCCAGCAGCACCCGGGACGGCACTGAACGGGATGAGCAGTTCTTC. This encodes CASSTRDGTERDEQFF.

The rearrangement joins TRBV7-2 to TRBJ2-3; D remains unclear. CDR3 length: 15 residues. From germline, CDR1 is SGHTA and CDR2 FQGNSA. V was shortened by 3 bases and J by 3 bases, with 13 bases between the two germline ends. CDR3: CASSLWDLSTDTQYF. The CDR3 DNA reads TGTGCCAGCAGCTTGTGGGATCTCTCAACAGATACGCAGTATTTT.

The CDR3 loop reads CASSRQRVGSYEQYF. The CDR3 nucleotides are TGTGCCAGCAGTCGGCAACGGGTGGGCTCCTACGAGCAGTACTTC. This chain links TRBV6-1 with TRBJ2-7, with D hard to call. Trimming stripped 5 bases from V and 0 bases from J, with 14 bases between. CDR3 length: 15 amino acids. Germline V gene sequence: CDR1 MNHNS, CDR2 SASEGT.

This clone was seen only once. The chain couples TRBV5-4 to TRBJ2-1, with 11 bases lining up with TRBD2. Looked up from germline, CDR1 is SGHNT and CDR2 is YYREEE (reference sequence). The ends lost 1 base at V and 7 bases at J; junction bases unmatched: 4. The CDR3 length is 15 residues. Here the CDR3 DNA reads TGTGCCAGCAGCTTGAGTACTAGCGGGAGAAATGAGCAGTTCTTC. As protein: CASSLSTSGRNEQFF.

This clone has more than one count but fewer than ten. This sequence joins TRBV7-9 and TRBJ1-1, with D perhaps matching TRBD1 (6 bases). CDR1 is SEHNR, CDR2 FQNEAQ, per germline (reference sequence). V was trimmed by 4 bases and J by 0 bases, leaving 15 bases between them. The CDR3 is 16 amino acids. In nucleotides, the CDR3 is TGTGCCAGCAGCTCCCCCTCAACAGGGATGAACACTGAAGCTTTCTTT. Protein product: CASSSPSTGMNTEAFF.

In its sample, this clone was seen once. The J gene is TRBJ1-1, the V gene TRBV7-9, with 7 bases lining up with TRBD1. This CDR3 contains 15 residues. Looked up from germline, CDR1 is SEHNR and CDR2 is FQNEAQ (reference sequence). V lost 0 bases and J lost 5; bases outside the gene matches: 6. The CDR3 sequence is CASSLAAGGWTEAFF. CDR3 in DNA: TGTGCCAGCAGCTTAGCTGCAGGGGGTTGGACTGAAGCTTTCTTT.

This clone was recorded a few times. CDR3 bases: TGTGCCAGCAGCCAAGATTTGACGGGAAGGAGCTCCTACGAGCAGTACTTC. It specifies CASSQDLTGRSSYEQYF. The J gene is TRBJ2-7, the V gene TRBV4-2; maybe TRBD2 (5 bases). Germline V gives CDR1 LGHNA, CDR2 YNFKEQ. This CDR3 contains 17 residues. V was pared by 0 bases and J by 0 bases, with 15 bases between.

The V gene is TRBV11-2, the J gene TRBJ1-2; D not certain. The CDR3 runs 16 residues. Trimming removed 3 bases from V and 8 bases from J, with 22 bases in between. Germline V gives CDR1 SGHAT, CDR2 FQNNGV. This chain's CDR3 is CASSFTPQKTARGYTF. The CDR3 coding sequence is TGTGCCAGCAGCTTTACCCCACAAAAGACCGCCCGGGGCTACACCTTC.